The T cell receptor (beta chain) under discussion was sequenced for a study of cytomegalovirus exposure and HLA in healthy donors. Study-wide results and caveats: CMV serostatus was the only recorded immune exposure for donors.

The CDR3 extends over 14 amino acids. In germline, CDR1 is MDHEN, CDR2 SYDVKM. Each donor was nominally healthy when sampled (though unrecorded immune exposures were likely). Notes on this clone: Antigen unknown.

PCR used 60 Vbeta primers and 13 Jbeta primers. Study processing details: It was a later analysis that counted 79 million or so unique TCR beta chains, of which 8.5 million to 12 million were shared. Sequencing used immunoSEQ multiplex PCR; TCRdb keeps in-frame clones, though not all of them. The DNA gave D and trimming, while V, J and clone size come from that table. The sample contains about 130,000 clones, about 80% of which appear only once. The material sequenced was PBMCs. This TCR came from a man between 40 and 49 years old in good health and CMV-seropositive. V usage is TRBV28 and J usage is TRBJ2-5; 9 bases match TRBD1. The end of the DNA aligns better with TRBJ2-7, so the J call may be wrong. The CDR3 DNA sequence: TGTGCCAGCAGGAGGACAGGGGAAGGCTACGAGCAGTACTTC. Translated: CASRRTGEGYEQYF.